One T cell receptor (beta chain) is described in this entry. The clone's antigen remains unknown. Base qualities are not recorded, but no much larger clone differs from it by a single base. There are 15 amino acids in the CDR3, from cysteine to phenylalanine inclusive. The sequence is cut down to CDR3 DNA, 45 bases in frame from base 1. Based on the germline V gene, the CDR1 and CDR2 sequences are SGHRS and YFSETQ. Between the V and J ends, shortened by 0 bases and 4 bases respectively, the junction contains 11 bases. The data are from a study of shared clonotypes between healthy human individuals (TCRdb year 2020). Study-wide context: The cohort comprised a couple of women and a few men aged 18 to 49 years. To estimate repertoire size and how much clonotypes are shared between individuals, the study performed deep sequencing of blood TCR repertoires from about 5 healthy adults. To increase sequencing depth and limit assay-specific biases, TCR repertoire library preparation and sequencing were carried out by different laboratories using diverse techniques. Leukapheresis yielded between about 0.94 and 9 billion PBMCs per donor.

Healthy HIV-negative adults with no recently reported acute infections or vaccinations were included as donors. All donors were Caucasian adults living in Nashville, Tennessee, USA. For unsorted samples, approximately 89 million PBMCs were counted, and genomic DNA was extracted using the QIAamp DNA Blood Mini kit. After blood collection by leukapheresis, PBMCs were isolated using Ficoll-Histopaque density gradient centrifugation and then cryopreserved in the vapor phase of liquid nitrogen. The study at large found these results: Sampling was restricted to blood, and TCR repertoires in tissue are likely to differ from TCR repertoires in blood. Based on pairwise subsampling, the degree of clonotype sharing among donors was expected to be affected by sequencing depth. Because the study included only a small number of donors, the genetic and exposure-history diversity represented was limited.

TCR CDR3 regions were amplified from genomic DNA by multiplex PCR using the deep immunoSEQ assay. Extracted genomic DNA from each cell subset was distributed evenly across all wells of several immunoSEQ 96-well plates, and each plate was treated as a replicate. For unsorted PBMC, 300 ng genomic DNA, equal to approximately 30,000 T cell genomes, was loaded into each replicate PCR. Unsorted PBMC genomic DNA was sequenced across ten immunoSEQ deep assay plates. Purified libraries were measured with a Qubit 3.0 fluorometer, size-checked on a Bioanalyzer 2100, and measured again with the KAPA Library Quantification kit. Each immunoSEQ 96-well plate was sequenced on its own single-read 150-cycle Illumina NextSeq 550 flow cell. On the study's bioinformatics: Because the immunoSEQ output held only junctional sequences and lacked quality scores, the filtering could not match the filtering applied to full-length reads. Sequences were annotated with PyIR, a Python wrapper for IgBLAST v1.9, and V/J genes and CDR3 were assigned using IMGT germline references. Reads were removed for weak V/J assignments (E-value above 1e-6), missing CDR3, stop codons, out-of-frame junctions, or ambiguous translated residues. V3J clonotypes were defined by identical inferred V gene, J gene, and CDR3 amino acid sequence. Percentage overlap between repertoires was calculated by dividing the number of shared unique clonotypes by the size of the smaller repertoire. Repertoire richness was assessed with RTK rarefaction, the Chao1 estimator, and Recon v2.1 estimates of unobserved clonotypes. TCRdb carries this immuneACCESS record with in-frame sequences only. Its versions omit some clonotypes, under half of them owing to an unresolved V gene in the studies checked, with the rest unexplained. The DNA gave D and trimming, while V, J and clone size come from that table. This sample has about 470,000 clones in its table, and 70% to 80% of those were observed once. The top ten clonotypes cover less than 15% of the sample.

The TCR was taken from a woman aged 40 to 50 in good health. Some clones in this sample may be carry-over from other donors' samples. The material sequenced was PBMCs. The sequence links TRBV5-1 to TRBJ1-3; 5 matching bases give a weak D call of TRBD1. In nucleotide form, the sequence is TGCGCCAGCAGCTTGGAGGGACTGACAGGAAACACCATATATTTT. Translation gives CASSLEGLTGNTIYF.